This T cell receptor beta chain comes out of a study of shared clonotypes between healthy human individuals. General study points: Limitation of the genetic and exposure-history diversity represented came from the few donors.

The CDR3 extends over 15 amino acids. The germline CDR1 and CDR2 sequences are MDHEN and SYDVKM. With 5 bases removed from V and 3 bases from J, the gap between germline ends came to 16 bases. Details on this clone: Its antigen is as yet unknown.

Assay used: immunoSEQ multiplex PCR; TCRdb lists only in-frame clones, some missing. The sample consists of about 980,000 clones, around three quarters of them appearing once. The sequenced sample consisted of memory CD4+ T cells sorted from blood. Subset defined: CD45RA-negative fraction. The V and J genes are TRBV28 and TRBJ1-1, with a possible D match to TRBD1 (6 bases). This TCR derives from a man aged 18-30 years in good health. CDR3 bases: TGTGCCAGCAGTCAAATGTGGGGGCCGCACACTGAAGCTTTCTTT. It is translated as CASSQMWGPHTEAFF.